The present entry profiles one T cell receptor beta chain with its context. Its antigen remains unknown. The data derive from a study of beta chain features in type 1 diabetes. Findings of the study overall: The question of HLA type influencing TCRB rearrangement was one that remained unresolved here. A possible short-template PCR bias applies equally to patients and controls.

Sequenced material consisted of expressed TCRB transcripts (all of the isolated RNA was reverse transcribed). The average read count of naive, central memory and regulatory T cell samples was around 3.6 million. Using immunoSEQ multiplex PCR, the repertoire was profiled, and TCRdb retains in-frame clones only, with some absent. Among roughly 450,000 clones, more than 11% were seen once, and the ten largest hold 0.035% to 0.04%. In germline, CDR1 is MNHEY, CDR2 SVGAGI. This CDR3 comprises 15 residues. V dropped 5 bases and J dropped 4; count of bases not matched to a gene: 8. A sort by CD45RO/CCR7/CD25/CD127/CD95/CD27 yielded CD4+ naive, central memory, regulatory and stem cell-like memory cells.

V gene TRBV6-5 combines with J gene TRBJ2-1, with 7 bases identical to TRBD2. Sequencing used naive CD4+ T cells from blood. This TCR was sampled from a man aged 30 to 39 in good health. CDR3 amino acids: CASSRGGSIYNEQFF. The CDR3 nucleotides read TGTGCCAGCAGTCGGGGCGGGAGTATTTACAATGAGCAGTTCTTC.